The source of this T cell receptor beta chain is a study of cytomegalovirus exposure and HLA in healthy donors (TCRdb year 2017). Regarding the complete study: According to an earlier analysis of 587 of the donors, some 180 million T cells yielded roughly 110 million unique TCR beta sequences and roughly 280 Gb of sequence data. Roughly 290 gigabases of sequencing data and around 90 million unique TCR sequences made up an early release that covered under 750 HLA-typed donors. Among the roughly 400 genotyped donors, approximately 81% belonged to the genetic ancestry cluster associated with self-reported Caucasian donors. The study was designed to test whether signatures of past pathogen exposure could be identified by cataloging public T cell receptors. Using immunosequencing, the study profiled T cell repertoires from 666 subjects and related those repertoires to cytomegalovirus serostatus. In addition to the first cohort of about 650 subjects, a separate validation cohort of approximately 120 different subjects was used. High-throughput TCR immunosequencing, statistical association of individual TCRs with disease status, and machine learning were combined to predict cytomegalovirus infection status. A later analysis re-examined previously published TCR beta repertoires from more than 550 donors and added high-resolution HLA genotyping to investigate patterns of TCR occurrence. The later analysis used no new phenotypic data to find candidate immune exposures, relying instead on TCR beta sequences and their occurrence across donors. An earlier analysis of 587 of the donors applied high-throughput TCR beta sequencing to assess whether each TCR beta V gene segment acted as functional or pseudogenic. Donor age, sex, ethnicity and CMV serostatus were collected together with the repertoire data. Genome-wide SNP genotypes for about 65% of the roughly 670 donors were used in a later genetic analysis, which treated that subset as a discovery cohort. All discovery cohort repertoires had been generated on a single sequencing platform. Class I and class II HLA loci were covered by the typing at four-digit resolution. Typing coverage varied by locus: 629-630 donors for A, B, C, DRB1 and DQB1; 522 for DQA1; about 590 for DPA1; around 490 for DPB1. Because of strong linkage in the cohort, roughly five DR-DQ haplotypes were treated as single units for association and clustering. Among about 390 genotyped donors of the cohort, an average of about 240,000 unique TCR beta nucleotide sequences were sequenced per donor, around 20% of them non-productive.

Points the paper makes about the study in general: This cohort had only TCR beta chains sequenced, and the lack of alpha or paired-chain data limited which features could be detected. Broadly in line with IMGT annotations, most TCR beta V segments showed up in productive rearrangements about 87% or about 30% of the time in an earlier analysis of several hundred of the donors. HLA typing was unavailable for some donors at each locus, so association tests used only the typed subset. A further reported finding was that TCR beta sequences accurately predicted the HLA-A and HLA-B alleles for most subjects in the first cohort. Linkage disequilibrium might explain the correlated functional status among segregating V segments, but an unknown experimental factor could not be excluded. The sequencing pipeline was judged likely to have produced a cluster of highly shared sequence variants as a technical artifact. The presence/absence analyses assumed that sequencing depth was roughly uniform across donors, and that assumption may not be true. According to a later analysis, parvovirus B19, influenza, CMV and Epstein-Barr virus appeared linked to several top co-occurrence clusters. Assigning TCR associations to individual alleles was difficult when HLA alleles, especially DR and DQ, strongly co-occurred. A later analysis found that HLA-associated TCR beta chains were more clonally expanded and had lower generation probabilities than equally common non-associated chains. An association between a missense DCLRE1C variant and V-gene and J-gene trimming of TCR beta chains was found in a later genetic analysis and replicated in an independent cohort. According to a later genetic analysis, donors in an Asian-associated ancestry cluster had fewer N-insertions in productive TCRs than the approximately 700-donor mean. Most TCR sequences were observed very rarely across donors, whereas some public TCRs were present in many individuals. The authors suggested that the approach could potentially be extended to other disease states and immunological phenotypes. Specific HLA alleles were associated with 15,000 to 20,000 TCR beta sequences at a false discovery rate of 0.05 in a later analysis. Most CMV-associated TCR beta chains appeared to be HLA-restricted in a later analysis, and the HLA associations seemed to be driven largely by CMV exposure. Three of the identified cytomegalovirus-associated TCR beta chains were confirmed in vitro to be specific for cytomegalovirus antigens. The classifier was reported to diagnose cytomegalovirus status with high specificity and sensitivity in both the original cohort and the validation cohort. The study gave a list of roughly 150 TCR beta chains associated with cytomegalovirus. Because the 87-base-pair reads could not distinguish some IMGT-functional V segments, including TRBV6-2 and TRBV6-3, those segments were excluded. In a later analysis, the rate of TCR association differed among HLA loci, with DRB1 alleles having the most associated TCRs and HLA-C alleles having the fewest. Some 15 rarely observed V segments, including chromosome 9 orphons, were excluded from the earlier analysis of a few hundred of the donors because counts were too low. The only immune exposure information available for the cohort was CMV serostatus.

The library was prepared using the immunoSEQ multiplex PCR assay. The multiplex PCR relied on a mix of 60 forward primers for TCR Vbeta segments and 13 reverse primers for TCR Jbeta segments. Amplification of the CDR3 region of rearranged TCR beta genes was performed with a multiplex PCR assay on genomic DNA. The amplified TCR beta libraries were sequenced on the Illumina HiSeq System as 87-base-pair reads. Regarding the original processing steps: A later analysis tallied around 87 million unique TCR beta chains across the 700 or so repertoires, and around 12 million of those chains were shared by two or more donors. To remove PCR and sequencing errors, raw reads were error-corrected and collapsed into unique sequences using a nearest-neighbor algorithm that merged closely related sequences. To assign V, D and J gene segments, CDR3 sequences were aligned to IMGT reference sequences. For a sequence to be retained, a match of at least six nucleotides to both a V gene segment and a J gene segment was required. Rearrangements were called productive when the CDR3 lacked stop codons and stayed in frame with V and J; all others were non-productive. Following IMGT convention, CDR3 was defined as the stretch from the second conserved V-encoded cysteine up to the conserved J-encoded phenylalanine. In an earlier analysis of some 550 of the donors, sequences lacking an unambiguous match to a single V gene segment were excluded. In an earlier analysis of 587 of the donors, V segments were called functional above 56.7% productive rearrangements and were called segregating when the between-donor standard deviation exceeded 5%. A statistical classification framework was built for diagnosing cytomegalovirus status from the catalog of TCR beta chain sequences. A later analysis assigned V and J genes by comparing TCR nucleotide sequences with IMGT/GENE-DB human TR gene sequences. In a later analysis, CDR3 sequences and most-parsimonious VDJ recombination scenarios were assigned using the TCRdist pipeline. A later analysis defined each TCR beta chain by its CDR3 amino acid sequence plus V-gene family, and excluded reads lacking a unique V-gene family. In a later analysis, approximately 590 highly shared, low-generation-probability nucleotide sequences were removed to address suspected cross-contamination and a sequencing artifact. A later analysis calculated a clonal expansion index for each public chain from normalized within-repertoire ranks of inferred template counts. In a later analysis, generation probabilities were computed using a VDJ recombination model fitted to out-of-frame rearrangements, and the results were checked against IGoR. Hypergeometric tests were used in a later analysis to score TCR-TCR, TCR-HLA and TCR-CMV co-occurrence, with a repertoire-size bias correction applied to the TCR pairs. In a later analysis, false discovery rates were estimated by permuting HLA or CMV assignments 20 times. In a later analysis, co-occurring TCRs were grouped with DBSCAN, and TCRdist sequence similarity was added when clustering was performed within HLA-allele-positive subsets. Repertoires with fewer than 30,000 or more than 120,000 public chains, plus five repertoires with anomalous nucleotide sharing, were excluded from co-occurrence clustering. TCRdb took over this immuneACCESS table, retaining in-frame rearrangements with V and J assigned. Such tables are incomplete; in checked studies, under half of the missing clones stem from an unresolved V gene, and the remainder is unexplained. V and J calls and clone size are as listed in that table; D and trimming were resolved from the DNA. For this sample there are around 200,000 clones; around 80% appear just once. The leading ten clones occupy over 5.5% of the sample.

As regards this clone: Its binding antigen is unknown. Base qualities are not provided; no much larger clone lies one nucleotide away. This sample includes further DNA sequences coding for the same CDR3.

The cohort comprised 666 healthy bone marrow donors. All cohort members were sampled while nominally healthy, although unrecorded immune exposures were likely present. The donor was CMV seropositive and was included in the group of some 290 seropositive cohort members. A peripheral blood sample was collected from each donor, and TCR beta sequencing was performed on peripheral blood mononuclear cells. The Qiagen DNeasy Blood Extraction Kit was used to extract genomic DNA from the blood cell samples. The CDR3 numbers 15 residues from cysteine through phenylalanine. Kept here is only the CDR3 DNA, which spans 45 bases and is read in frame from base 1. Trimming removed 0 bases from V and 0 bases from J, leaving 9 bases between the germline ends. The germline V gene provides CDR1 SGDLS and CDR2 YYNGEE.

The rearranged chain carries TRBV9 and TRBJ1-2; possibly the D gene is TRBD1, per 6 matching bases. The clonotype originates from a middle-aged man in good health and CMV-seropositive. Input material: PBMCs. The nucleotides read TGTGCCAGCAGCGTAGGACAGGTTCCTAACTATGGCTACACCTTC. It translates as CASSVGQVPNYGYTF.